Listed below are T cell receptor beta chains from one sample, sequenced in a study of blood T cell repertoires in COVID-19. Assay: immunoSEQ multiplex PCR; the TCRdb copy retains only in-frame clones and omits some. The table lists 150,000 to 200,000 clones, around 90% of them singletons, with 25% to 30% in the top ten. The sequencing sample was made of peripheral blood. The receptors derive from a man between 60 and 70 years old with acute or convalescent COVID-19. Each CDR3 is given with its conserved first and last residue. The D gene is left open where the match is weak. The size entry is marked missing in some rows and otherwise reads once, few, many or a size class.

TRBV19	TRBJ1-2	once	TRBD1	TGTGCCAGTAGTATCTCGACAGGGGTCCATGGCTACACCTTC	CASSISTGVHGYTF
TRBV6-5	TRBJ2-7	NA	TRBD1	TGTGCCAGCTTCAGGGAGACAGGGTCGTACGAGCAGTACTTC	CASFRETGSYEQYF
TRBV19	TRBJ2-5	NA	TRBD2	TGTGCCAGTAGTTCCCCCTTTTCGGCGGGAGGGCCGGGAGAGACCCAGTACTTC	CASSSPFSAGGPGETQYF
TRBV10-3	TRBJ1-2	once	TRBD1	TGTGCCATCAACCCGGACAGGGGGAACTATGGCTACACCTTC	CAINPDRGNYGYTF
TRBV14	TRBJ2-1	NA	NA	TGTGCCAGCAGCCACCGGAGTCCCGCGGCCTCCTACAATGAGCAGTTCTTC	CASSHRSPAASYNEQFF
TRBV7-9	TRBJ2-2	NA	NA	TGTGCCAGCGGCAACACCGGGGAGCTGTTTTTT	CASGNTGELFF
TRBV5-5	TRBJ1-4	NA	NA	TGTGCCAGCAGCTCTTTTGTGGGAGGAGAAAAACTGTTTTTT	CASSSFVGGEKLFF
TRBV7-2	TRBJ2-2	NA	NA	TGTGCCAGCAGCACGTCCGGTGGCACCGGGGAGCTGTTTTTT	CASSTSGGTGELFF
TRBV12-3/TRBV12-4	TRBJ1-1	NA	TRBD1	TGTGCCAGCAAGGGACAGGCTGAAGCTTTCTTT	CASKGQAEAFF
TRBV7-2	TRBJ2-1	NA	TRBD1	TGTGCCAGCAGCGCCGGGACAGGTTCCTCAGGGGCGTACAATGAGCAGTTCTTC	CASSAGTGSSGAYNEQFF
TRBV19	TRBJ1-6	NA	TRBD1	TGTGCCAGTAGCATAGACAGGGTTCGTTCACCCCTCCACTTT	CASSIDRVRSPLHF
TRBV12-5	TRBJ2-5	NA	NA	TGTGCTAGTGGTAGGGGTGGAGAGACCCAGTACTTC	CASGRGGETQYF
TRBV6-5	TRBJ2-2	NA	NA	TGTGCCAGCAGTTACTTCGCAGGAAACACCGGGGAGCTGTTTTTT	CASSYFAGNTGELFF
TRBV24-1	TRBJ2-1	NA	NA	TGTGCCACCAGTGACCCTCAGGGTAGCTCCTACAATGAGCAGTTCTTC	CATSDPQGSSYNEQFF
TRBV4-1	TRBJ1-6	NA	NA	TGCGCCAGCAGCCACATGAGGGGAGGGAATTCACCCCTCCACTTT	CASSHMRGGNSPLHF
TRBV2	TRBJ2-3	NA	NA	TGTGCCAGCAGTGAAGAGGAGGGATCAGATACGCAGTATTTT	CASSEEEGSDTQYF
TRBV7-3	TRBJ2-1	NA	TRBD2	TGTGCCAGCAGCTTAAAAAGCGGGAGTGGTAGTGAGCAGTTCTTC	CASSLKSGSGSEQFF
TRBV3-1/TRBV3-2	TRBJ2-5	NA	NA	TGTGCCAGCAGCCAAGATTTGGGAGGAGAGACCCAGTACTTC	CASSQDLGGETQYF
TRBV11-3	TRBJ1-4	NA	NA	TGTGCCAGCAGCTCCAGGGGTGGTGAAAAACTGTTTTTT	CASSSRGGEKLFF
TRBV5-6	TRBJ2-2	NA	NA	TGTGCCAGCATAGGCAGGCTGAACACCGGGGAGCTGTTTTTT	CASIGRLNTGELFF
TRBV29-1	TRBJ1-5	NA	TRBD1	TGCAGCGTCCAAGGCGGGACAGGGATCAATCAGCCCCAGCATTTT	CSVQGGTGINQPQHF
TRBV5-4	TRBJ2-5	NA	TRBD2	TGTGCCAGCAGCGCCGGGACTAGCCAAGAGACCCAGTACTTC	CASSAGTSQETQYF
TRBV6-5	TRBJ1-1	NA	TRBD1	TGTGCCAGCAGTAGGGGGCACACTGAAGCTTTCTTT	CASSRGHTEAFF
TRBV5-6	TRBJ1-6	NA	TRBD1	TGTGCCAGCTGGACAGGGGGCTCTAATTCACCCCTCCACTTT	CASWTGGSNSPLHF
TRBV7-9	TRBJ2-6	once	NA	TGTGCCAGTGGACAGGAGGGGGTCGCCGGGGCCAACGTCCTGACTTTC	CASGQEGVAGANVLTF
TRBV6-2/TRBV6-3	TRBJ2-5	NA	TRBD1	TGTGCCAGCAGTTACAGGGGACAGGGAAAAGAGACCCAGTACTTC	CASSYRGQGKETQYF
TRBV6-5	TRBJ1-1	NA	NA	TGTGCCAGCAGTTCGACACTGAACACTGAAGCTTTCTTT	CASSSTLNTEAFF
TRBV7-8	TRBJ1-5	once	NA	TGTGCCAGCAGCTTGGGACAACATAGCAATCAGCCCCAGCATTTT	CASSLGQHSNQPQHF
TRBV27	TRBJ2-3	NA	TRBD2	TGTGCCACTTCGAACCGGGAGGAGACAGATACGCAGTATTTT	CATSNREETDTQYF
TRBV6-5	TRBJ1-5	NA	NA	TGTGCCAGCAGCAGGGACAATCAGCCCCAGCATTTT	CASSRDNQPQHF
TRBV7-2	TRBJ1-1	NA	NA	TGTGCCAGCAGCTTAGACGGCGGTAGGAAAGGTGAAGCTTTCTTT	CASSLDGGRKGEAFF
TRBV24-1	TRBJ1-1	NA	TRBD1	TGTGCCACCAGCGACAGGACTAGGACAGGGGCCACTGAAGCTTTCTTT	CATSDRTRTGATEAFF
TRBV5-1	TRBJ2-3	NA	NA	TGCGCCACTACGTGGGGCTCTAGCACAGATACGCAGTATTTT	CATTWGSSTDTQYF
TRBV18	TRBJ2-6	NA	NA	TGTGCCAGCTCACCGTCCCGGGGCTCTGGGGCCAACGTCCTGACTTTC	CASSPSRGSGANVLTF
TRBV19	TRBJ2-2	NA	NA	TGTGCCAGTAGTTCCCAGGGTGGCGGCGGGGAGCTGTTTTTT	CASSSQGGGGELFF